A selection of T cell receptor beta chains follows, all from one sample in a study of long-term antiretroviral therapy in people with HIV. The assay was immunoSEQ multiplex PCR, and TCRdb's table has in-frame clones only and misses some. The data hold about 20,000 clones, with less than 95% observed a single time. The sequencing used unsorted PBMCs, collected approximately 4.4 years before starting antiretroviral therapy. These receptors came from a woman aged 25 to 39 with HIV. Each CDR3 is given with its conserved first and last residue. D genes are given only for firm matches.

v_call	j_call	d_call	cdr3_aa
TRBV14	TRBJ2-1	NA	CASSQAAKSGEQFF
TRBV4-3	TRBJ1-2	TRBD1	CASSQVGQWQAYTF
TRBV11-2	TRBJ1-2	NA	CASSSHRDYGYTF
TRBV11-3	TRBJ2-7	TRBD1	CASSLDTAGGTYEQYF
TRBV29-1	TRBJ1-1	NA	CSGEVNTEAFF
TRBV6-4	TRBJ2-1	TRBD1	CASKFQGATEQFF
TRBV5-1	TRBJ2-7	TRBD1	CASSLDRGHEQYF
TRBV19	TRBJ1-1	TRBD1	CASDDRDLTEAFF
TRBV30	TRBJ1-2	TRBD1	CAWSRTGDGYTF
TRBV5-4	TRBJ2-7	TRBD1	CASSPDRGRSDEQYF
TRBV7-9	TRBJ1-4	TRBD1	CASSLRTGMEKLFF
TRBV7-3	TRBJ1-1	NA	CASSDHQNTEAFF
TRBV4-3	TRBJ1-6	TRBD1	CASSQDLEGQGYSYNSPLHF
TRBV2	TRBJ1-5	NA	CASSEEVQPQHF
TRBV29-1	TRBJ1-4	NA	CSVYLSGPSRNEKLFF
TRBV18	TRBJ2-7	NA	CASSPGTAGEQYF
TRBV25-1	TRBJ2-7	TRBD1	CASSGFRDRGFDEQYF
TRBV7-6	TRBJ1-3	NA	CASSWNSGNTIYF
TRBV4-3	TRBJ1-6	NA	CASSQGGRASPLHF
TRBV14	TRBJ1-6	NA	CASSPWGFPYNSPLHF
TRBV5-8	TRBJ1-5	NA	CASSLAIRTAEQPQHF
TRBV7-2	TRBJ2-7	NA	CASSLRKASYEQYF
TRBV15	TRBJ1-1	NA	CATRSGPKAFF
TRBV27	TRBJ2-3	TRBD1	CASTSAGTGHGTDTQYF
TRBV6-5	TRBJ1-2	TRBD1	CASSSGTGGVGYTF
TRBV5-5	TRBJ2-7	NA	CASSLEGGGVEQYF
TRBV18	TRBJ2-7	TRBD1	CASSKGAISYEQYF
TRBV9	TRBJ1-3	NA	CASSPSVRGGGNTIYF
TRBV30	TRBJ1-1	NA	CAWDGVNTEAFF
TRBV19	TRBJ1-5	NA	CASSTPLKPQHF
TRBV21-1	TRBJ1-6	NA	CASSRTRDRERAGYNSPLHF
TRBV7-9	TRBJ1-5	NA	CASSLGPGKRSNQPQHF
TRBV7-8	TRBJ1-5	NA	CASSPTKPDQPQHF
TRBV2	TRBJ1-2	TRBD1	CASSRGPPDGYTF
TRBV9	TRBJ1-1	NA	CASSVGGAGRAFF
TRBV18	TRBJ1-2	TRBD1	CASSAPGQGDGYTF
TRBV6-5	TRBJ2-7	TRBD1	CASSRTGQGTNEQYF
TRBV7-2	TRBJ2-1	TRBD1	CASTLRQGGHEQFF
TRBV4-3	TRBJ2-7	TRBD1	CASSQGRGQGLSEQYF
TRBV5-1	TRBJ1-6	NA	CASSLDRVGSYNSPLHF
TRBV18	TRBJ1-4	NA	CASSSTATNEKLFF
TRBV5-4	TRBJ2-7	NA	CASSPGGSGAVEQYF
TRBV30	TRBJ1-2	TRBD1	CAWTEQGAEGYTF
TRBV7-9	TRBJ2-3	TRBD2	CASRWELAGAPDTQYF
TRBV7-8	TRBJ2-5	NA	CASSVLGAIQETQYF
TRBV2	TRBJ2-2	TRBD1	CASSLRDRRTGELFF
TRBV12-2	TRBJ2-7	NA	CASRLAGTAGDSYEQYF
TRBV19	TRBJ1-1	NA	CASSILGIENTEAFF
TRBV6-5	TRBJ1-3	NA	CASSYFRTFSGNTIYF
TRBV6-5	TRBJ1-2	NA	CASSYSAGARYGYTF
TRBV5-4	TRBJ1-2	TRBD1	CASSFGPGTGGGYTF
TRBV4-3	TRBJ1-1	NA	CASSYRTDMNTEAFF
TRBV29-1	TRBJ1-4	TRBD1	CSVGDRLRGEKLFF
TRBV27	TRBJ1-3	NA	CASSFTGGNTIYF
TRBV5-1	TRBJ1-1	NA	CASSLDRAMNTEAFF
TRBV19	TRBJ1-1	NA	CASSIRGNTEAFF